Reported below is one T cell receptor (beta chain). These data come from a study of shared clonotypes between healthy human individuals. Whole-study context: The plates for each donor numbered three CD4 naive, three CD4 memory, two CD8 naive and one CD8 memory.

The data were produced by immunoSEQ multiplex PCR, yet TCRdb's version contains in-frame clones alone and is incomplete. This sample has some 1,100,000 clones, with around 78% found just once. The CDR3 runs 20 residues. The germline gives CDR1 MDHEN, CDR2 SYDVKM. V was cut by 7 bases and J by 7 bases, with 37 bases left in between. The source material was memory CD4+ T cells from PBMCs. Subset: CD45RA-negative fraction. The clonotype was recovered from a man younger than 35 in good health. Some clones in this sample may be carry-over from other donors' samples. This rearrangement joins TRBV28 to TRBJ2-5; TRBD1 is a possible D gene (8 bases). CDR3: CASIPGGIAGQGAKVGTQYF. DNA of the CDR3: TGTGCCAGCATCCCCGGGGGGATAGCGGGCCAGGGGGCTAAAGTGGGGACCCAGTACTTC.